These T cell receptor beta chains were read from a single sample in a study of shared clonotypes between healthy human individuals. Produced via immunoSEQ multiplex PCR; TCRdb's table is partial and in-frame only. The table lists about 2.3 million clones, roughly 93% of them singletons, with 0.39% in the top ten. Material: naive CD4+ T cells from PBMCs. All receptors derive from a man between 18 and 29 years old in good health. Some clones in this sample may be carry-over from other donors' samples. The CDR3 runs from the conserved cysteine through the conserved F or W. D genes are given only for firm matches. Not every row has a clone size; where given, it reads once, few, many or a size class.

d_gene: -; v_gene: TRBV14; abundance: -; j_gene: TRBJ1-3; CDR3nt: TGTGCCAGCAGCCAAGATCCCGTATTCTCTGGAAACACCATATATTTT; CDR3aa: CASSQDPVFSGNTIYF
d_gene: TRBD2; v_gene: TRBV30; abundance: few; j_gene: TRBJ2-2; CDR3nt: TGTGCCTGGGCTAGCGGGAGAGCCGGGGAGCTGTTTTTT; CDR3aa: CAWASGRAGELFF
d_gene: -; v_gene: TRBV2; abundance: -; j_gene: TRBJ2-3; CDR3nt: TGTGCCAGCTTGCCCCAGTACGGTACGCAGTATTTT; CDR3aa: CASLPQYGTQYF
d_gene: -; v_gene: TRBV7-2; abundance: -; j_gene: TRBJ1-5; CDR3nt: TGTGCCAGCAGCAGAACCCGGGGTTCGGCCCAGCATTTT; CDR3aa: CASSRTRGSAQHF
d_gene: TRBD2; v_gene: TRBV5-5; abundance: -; j_gene: TRBJ2-7; CDR3nt: TGTGCCAGCAGCTACGCCGGGACTAGCGGAACCTACGAGCAGTACTTC; CDR3aa: CASSYAGTSGTYEQYF
d_gene: -; v_gene: TRBV5-1; abundance: -; j_gene: TRBJ2-5; CDR3nt: TGCGCCAGCAGCTTATTAGGGGAAGAGACCCAGTACTTC; CDR3aa: CASSLLGEETQYF
d_gene: -; v_gene: TRBV4-1; abundance: -; j_gene: TRBJ2-5; CDR3nt: TGCGCCAGCAGCCAAGAGTCTCCAGCTAGGGAGACCCAGTACTTC; CDR3aa: CASSQESPARETQYF
d_gene: -; v_gene: TRBV9; abundance: -; j_gene: TRBJ2-3; CDR3nt: TGTGCCAGCAGCCCCGGACCGAATGCAGATACGCAGTATTTT; CDR3aa: CASSPGPNADTQYF
d_gene: TRBD2; v_gene: TRBV5-4; abundance: -; j_gene: TRBJ2-5; CDR3nt: TGTGCCAGCAGCCGACGGTGGGGAGGGGCGGTTGAGACCCAGTACTTC; CDR3aa: CASSRRWGGAVETQYF
d_gene: -; v_gene: TRBV16; abundance: -; j_gene: TRBJ1-5; CDR3nt: TGTGCCAGCAGCCAGGGGCAAAGAGACAATCAGCCCCAGCATTTT; CDR3aa: CASSQGQRDNQPQHF
d_gene: -; v_gene: TRBV5-1; abundance: -; j_gene: TRBJ1-5; CDR3nt: TGCGCCAGCAGCTTGGCCTTTGTTAGGGGCTTCCGGCAGCCCCAGCATTTT; CDR3aa: CASSLAFVRGFRQPQHF
d_gene: -; v_gene: TRBV18; abundance: -; j_gene: TRBJ1-3; CDR3nt: TGTGCCAGCTCACCACTCGGGACAAACTCTGGAAACACCATATATTTT; CDR3aa: CASSPLGTNSGNTIYF
d_gene: TRBD2; v_gene: TRBV18; abundance: -; j_gene: TRBJ2-1; CDR3nt: TGTGCCAGCTCACCACGGTCCCTAGCGGGAGGAAATACCCAAGGTAATGAGCAGTTCTTC; CDR3aa: CASSPRSLAGGNTQGNEQFF
d_gene: -; v_gene: TRBV11-1; abundance: once; j_gene: TRBJ2-1; CDR3nt: TGTGCCAGCAGCTTAACGGGAGACTCCTACAATGAGCAGTTCTTC; CDR3aa: CASSLTGDSYNEQFF
d_gene: -; v_gene: TRBV5-1; abundance: -; j_gene: TRBJ2-7; CDR3nt: TGCGCCAGCACTCAACTTGGGACCTACGAGCAGTACTTC; CDR3aa: CASTQLGTYEQYF
d_gene: -; v_gene: TRBV28; abundance: -; j_gene: TRBJ2-5; CDR3nt: TGTGCCAGCAGTAGTTCGGGGCGGCGGACCCAGTACTTC; CDR3aa: CASSSSGRRTQYF
d_gene: -; v_gene: TRBV28; abundance: -; j_gene: TRBJ2-7; CDR3nt: TGTGCCAGTCGCCCCCGGGATTACTCCTACGAGCAGTACTTC; CDR3aa: CASRPRDYSYEQYF
d_gene: -; v_gene: TRBV5-8; abundance: -; j_gene: TRBJ1-5; CDR3nt: TGTGCCAGCAGCCGGGACTATCTGCCCCAGCATTTT; CDR3aa: CASSRDYLPQHF
d_gene: -; v_gene: TRBV5-4; abundance: -; j_gene: TRBJ1-2; CDR3nt: TGTGCCAGCAGCTTGGCGACAGGACCCTATGGCTACACCTTC; CDR3aa: CASSLATGPYGYTF
d_gene: -; v_gene: TRBV18; abundance: -; j_gene: TRBJ1-1; CDR3nt: TGTGCCAGCTCACCAAGGGAACGGGGCACTGAAGCTTTCTTT; CDR3aa: CASSPRERGTEAFF
d_gene: -; v_gene: TRBV15; abundance: -; j_gene: TRBJ1-2; CDR3nt: TGTGCCACCAGCAGAGAGGGGGCTGGAGGCTACACCTTC; CDR3aa: CATSREGAGGYTF
d_gene: -; v_gene: TRBV5-3; abundance: -; j_gene: TRBJ2-7; CDR3nt: TGTGCCAGAAGCTCGCCCAGGGACGCCCGGTACGAGCAGTACTTC; CDR3aa: CARSSPRDARYEQYF
d_gene: TRBD1; v_gene: TRBV28; abundance: -; j_gene: TRBJ1-1; CDR3nt: TGTGCCAGCAGTATCCGGGACAGGTATGACACTGAAGCTTTCTTT; CDR3aa: CASSIRDRYDTEAFF
d_gene: -; v_gene: TRBV27; abundance: -; j_gene: TRBJ1-1; CDR3nt: TGTGCCAGCAGTTTGTATAGGAGGGATACTGAAGCTTTCTTT; CDR3aa: CASSLYRRDTEAFF
d_gene: -; v_gene: TRBV28; abundance: -; j_gene: TRBJ2-2; CDR3nt: TGTGCCAGCAGACGATCGGACGGAGGGACGGGCGTGGAGCTGTTTTTT; CDR3aa: CASRRSDGGTGVELFF
d_gene: -; v_gene: TRBV18; abundance: -; j_gene: TRBJ2-7; CDR3nt: TGTGCCAGCTCACCTCCCGGGCGGGGCTCCTACGAGCAGTACTTC; CDR3aa: CASSPPGRGSYEQYF
d_gene: TRBD2; v_gene: TRBV5-1; abundance: once; j_gene: TRBJ2-5; CDR3nt: TGCGCCAGCAGCTTGGTACTAGCGGGAGGAGGGGAGACCCAGTACTTC; CDR3aa: CASSLVLAGGGETQYF
d_gene: -; v_gene: TRBV28; abundance: -; j_gene: TRBJ1-5; CDR3nt: TGTGCCAGCAGTTTAACGGGGCTTCAGCCCCAGCATTTT; CDR3aa: CASSLTGLQPQHF
d_gene: TRBD2; v_gene: TRBV5-1; abundance: -; j_gene: TRBJ2-1; CDR3nt: TGCGCCAGCACTAAGAGCGGGAGCCGCTCCTACAATGAGCAGTTCTTC; CDR3aa: CASTKSGSRSYNEQFF
d_gene: -; v_gene: TRBV5-4; abundance: -; j_gene: TRBJ2-3; CDR3nt: TGTGCCAGCAGCTTGGCTAAGCTTGGGACAGATACGCAGTATTTT; CDR3aa: CASSLAKLGTDTQYF
d_gene: TRBD1; v_gene: TRBV18; abundance: -; j_gene: TRBJ2-7; CDR3nt: TGTGCCAGCTCACCCCACGGACAGGGCTACGAGCAGTACTTC; CDR3aa: CASSPHGQGYEQYF
d_gene: TRBD1; v_gene: TRBV29-1; abundance: -; j_gene: TRBJ1-4; CDR3nt: TGCAGCGTTGGAGACAGGGGGTCCCTAGCGACTAATGAAAAACTGTTTTTT; CDR3aa: CSVGDRGSLATNEKLFF
d_gene: TRBD2; v_gene: TRBV5-3; abundance: -; j_gene: TRBJ2-3; CDR3nt: TGTGCCAGAAGCTTGGGGACTAGCGGGGGCACAGATACGCAGTATTTT; CDR3aa: CARSLGTSGGTDTQYF
d_gene: TRBD2; v_gene: TRBV11-3; abundance: -; j_gene: TRBJ2-2; CDR3nt: TGTGCCAGCAGCCCGAGCCCGTGGACTAGCGGGTCGAACACCGGGGAGCTGTTTTTT; CDR3aa: CASSPSPWTSGSNTGELFF
d_gene: -; v_gene: TRBV5-1; abundance: -; j_gene: TRBJ1-3; CDR3nt: TGCGCCAGCAGCTTGGAATCAGGGACGACTGGAAACACCATATATTTT; CDR3aa: CASSLESGTTGNTIYF